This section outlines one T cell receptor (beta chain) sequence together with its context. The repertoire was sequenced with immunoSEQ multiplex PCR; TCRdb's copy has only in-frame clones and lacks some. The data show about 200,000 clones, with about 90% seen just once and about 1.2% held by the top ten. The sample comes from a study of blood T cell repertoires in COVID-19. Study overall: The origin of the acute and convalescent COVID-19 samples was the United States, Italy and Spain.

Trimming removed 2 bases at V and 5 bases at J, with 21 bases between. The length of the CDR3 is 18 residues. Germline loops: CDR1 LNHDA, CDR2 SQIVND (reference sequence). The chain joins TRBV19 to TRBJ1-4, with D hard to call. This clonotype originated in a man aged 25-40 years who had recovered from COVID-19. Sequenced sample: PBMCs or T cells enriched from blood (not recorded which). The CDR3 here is CASSITGSTTPSNEKLFF. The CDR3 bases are TGTGCCAGTAGTATAACCGGCAGCACTACCCCCTCCAATGAAAAACTGTTTTTT.